The T cell receptor (beta chain) under discussion was sequenced for a study of CD8+CD57+ T cells in acquired aplastic anemia. Looking at the study overall: Sorted CD4+ and CD8+ cells yielded DNA averaging roughly 3.3 ug.

TCR beta VDJ and CDR3 profiles were obtained from a genomic DNA template. Each CDR3 protein gets one entry after TCRdb re-called the reads with MiXCR. The top ten clones hold approximately 3% of a sample with around 160,000 distinct CDR3 sequences, more than 45% of them seen once. Study-wide findings and caveats: Between patients and controls, CD8+ Simpson's diversity did not vary significantly. Fewer than 30 CD8+ CDR3 sequences were shared between patients and controls.

Concerning this clonotype: Its antigen is still unknown.

The CDR3 runs to 13 residues. Per the germline V gene, CDR1 is SGHTA and CDR2 is FQGNSA. V was shortened by 4 bases and J by 3 bases, with 10 bases between the two germline ends. Whoever was chosen for sequencing had shown CD8+CD57+ cell expansion by flow cytometry. Therapy had not been given to patients before blood sampling. This receptor was obtained from a human donor with aplastic anemia. Material for sequencing was sorted CD4+, CD8+, or CD8+CD57+ T cells (not recorded which) from PBMCs. The V and J genes are TRBV7-2 and TRBJ2-7; D remains ambiguous. The CDR3, as DNA: TGTGCCAGCAGCTATATGAACGGCTACGAGCAGTACTTC. Translated: CASSYMNGYEQYF.